This T cell receptor beta chain came from a study of response to subunit inactivated influenza vaccine. Broader study findings: The authors put forward the suggestion that each seasonal influenza vaccination may bring in only a limited number of new T cells.

Trimming left V 5 bases short and J 1 base short, with 14 bases between. Germline CDR1 LGHDT, CDR2 YNNKEL (reference sequence). CDR3 length: 15 residues. This clonotype was detected only a few times. Antigen: not known. A single record per CDR3 protein comes from TCRdb applying MiXCR to the RT-PCR reads. The data hold 590,000 or so distinct CDR3 sequences, with about 14% observed a single time. V gene TRBV3-1 combines with J gene TRBJ1-1; D is unclear. The TCR sequence derives from a man between 45 and 60 years old who received an inactivated influenza vaccine. The source material was PBMCs from blood, sampled 14 to 15 days before vaccination. The CDR3 is CASSYRRRQNTEAFF. The CDR3 bases are TGTGCCAGCAGCTACCGGAGGCGCCAGAACACTGAAGCTTTCTTT.